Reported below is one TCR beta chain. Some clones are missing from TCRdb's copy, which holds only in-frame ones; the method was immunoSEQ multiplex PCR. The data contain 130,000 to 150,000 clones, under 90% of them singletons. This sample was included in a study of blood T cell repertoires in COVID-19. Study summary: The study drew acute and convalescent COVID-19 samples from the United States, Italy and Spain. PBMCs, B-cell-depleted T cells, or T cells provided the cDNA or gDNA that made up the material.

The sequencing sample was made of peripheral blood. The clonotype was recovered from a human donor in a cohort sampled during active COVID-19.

The CDR3, as DNA: TGTGCCAGTAGTATTGGGGAGCGGTCCTATGGCTACACCTTC. Amino acid sequence: CASSIGERSYGYTF. The chain uses TRBV19 and TRBJ1-2; D is uncertain. The CDR3 sequence is 14 residues long. CDR1 is LNHDA, CDR2 SQIVND, per germline (reference sequence). Trimming stripped 3 bases from V and 4 bases from J, with 12 bases between. The full variable domain, completed using reference TRBV19 and TRBJ1-2, is DGGITQSPKYLFRKEGQNVTLSCEQNLNHDAMYWYRQDPGQGLRLIYYSQIVNDFQKGDIAEGYSVSREKKESFPLTVTSAQKNPTAFYLCASSIGERSYGYTFGSGTRLTVV.